What follows are 27 T cell receptor beta chains derived from one specimen sequenced in a study of cytomegalovirus exposure and HLA in healthy donors. The PCR had 60 Vbeta and 13 Jbeta primers. The data were produced by immunoSEQ multiplex PCR, yet TCRdb's version contains in-frame clones alone and is incomplete. Of 85,000 to 100,000 clones detected, 75% to 85% appear once; the ten largest clones hold less than 3.5%. The source material was PBMCs. The origin of the receptors is a male donor in good health and CMV-seropositive.

This chain links TRBV4-3 with TRBJ2-7; TRBD2 aligns across 13 bases. Looked up from germline, CDR1 is LGHNA and CDR2 is YSLEER. With 3 bases clipped from V and 5 bases from J, the junction kept 10 bases outside the gene matches. The CDR3 is made up of 17 amino acids. CDR3 residues: CASSHLYTSGGADEQYF. The DNA for the CDR3 is TGCGCCAGCAGCCATCTCTACACTAGCGGGGGGGCCGACGAGCAGTACTTC.

The V gene is TRBV7-8, the J gene TRBJ2-3, with D perhaps matching TRBD1 (5 bases). Trimming pared 5 bases from V and 0 bases from J, leaving 15 bases between. Per the germline V gene, CDR1 is SGHVS and CDR2 is FQNEAQ. The CDR3 runs to 16 residues. CDR3 sequence reads: CASSPAGRTSTDTQYF. The CDR3, as DNA: TGTGCCAGCAGCCCAGCCGGCAGGACAAGCACAGATACGCAGTATTTT.

V is TRBV10-1 and J is TRBJ1-5; 7 bases agree with TRBD1. Germline CDR1 and CDR2: WNHNN and SYGVQD (reference sequence). This CDR3 spans 13 amino acids. Unmatched junction bases numbered 2, after V lost 6 bases and J lost 3 bases. CDR3 amino acids: CASSTGVNQPQHF. CDR3 coding DNA: TGCGCCAGCAGCACAGGGGTCAATCAGCCCCAGCATTTT.

The CDR3: CAWSVGAGSEQFF. The CDR3 DNA reads as TGTGCCTGGAGTGTAGGAGCGGGGAGTGAGCAGTTCTTC. The chain couples TRBV30 to TRBJ2-1; 7 positions agree with TRBD2. The CDR3 is made up of 13 amino acids. Germline loops: CDR1 GTSNPN, CDR2 SVGIG (reference sequence). After removal of 0 bases from V and 9 bases from J, the junction contained 5 bases not matched to a gene.

As for this clone: The same CDR3 can be traced to other DNA sequences in this sample. The chain couples TRBV4-2 to TRBJ1-1; D is possibly TRBD1 (5 bases). The CDR3 is 13 residues long. V was cut by 1 base and J by 4 bases, with 7 bases left in between. Germline V gene lookup returns CDR1 LGHNA and CDR2 YNFKEQ. The CDR3 loop is CASSQGDSTEAFF. In DNA form, the CDR3 reads TGTGCCAGCAGCCAAGGCGACAGCACTGAAGCTTTCTTT.

The count of this clone is one. J is TRBJ1-4 and V is TRBV4-2; 7 bases fit TRBD1. CDR3 size: 16 residues. The J segment lost 4 bases and the V segment lost 3 bases, leaving 8 bases of the junction unmatched. Germline CDR1 is LGHNA and CDR2 is YNFKEQ. CDR3 in DNA: TGTGCCAGCAGCCAGAAAGACAGGGTTTTTAATGAAAAACTGTTTTTT. Amino acids: CASSQKDRVFNEKLFF.

This chain links TRBV7-9 with TRBJ1-1, with TRBD1 matching over 8 bases. CDR1 SEHNR and CDR2 FQNEAQ come from the germline V gene (reference sequence). V gave up 5 bases and J gave up 1 base; unmatched junction bases: 6. There are 15 residues in the CDR3. The CDR3 region has the DNA TGTGCCAGCAGCACGTATGGACAGGGGAACACTGAAGCTTTCTTT. Amino acids: CASSTYGQGNTEAFF.

The chain employs TRBV27 and TRBJ2-7; 9 bases map to TRBD1. Germline V gene lookup returns CDR1 MNHEY and CDR2 SMNVEV (reference sequence). The CDR3 totals 15 residues. V was clipped by 1 base and J by 4 bases; unmatched bases: 5. The CDR3 is CASSLFGTGSYEQYF. As DNA, the CDR3 is TGTGCCAGCAGTTTATTCGGGACAGGGTCGTACGAGCAGTACTTC.

The V call is TRBV29-1, the J call TRBJ1-2; no reliable D call. Germline CDR1 reads SQVTM; CDR2 reads ANQGSEA. The CDR3 covers 13 residues. V shed 2 bases and J shed 2 bases, with 9 bases lying between them. For the CDR3, the DNA is TGCAGCGTTGAATCCCTCTTAAACTATGGCTACACCTTC. As protein: CSVESLLNYGYTF.

This chain connects TRBV2 to TRBJ2-7; 7 bases align to TRBD2. There are 15 residues in the CDR3. Germline V CDR1 and CDR2: SNHLY, FYNNEI. V dropped 1 base and J dropped 3; count of bases not matched to a gene: 6. The CDR3 sequence is CASSEGSGAFYEQYF. DNA of the CDR3: TGTGCCAGCAGTGAAGGGAGCGGGGCCTTCTACGAGCAGTACTTC.

The rearrangement links TRBV6-5 to TRBJ2-4; D is unresolved. V was clipped by 0 bases and J by 4 bases, with 7 bases between them. Germline CDR1 is MNHEY and CDR2 is SVGAGI. The CDR3 covers 14 residues. CDR3 protein: CASSYSTWKNIQYF. CDR3 nucleotide sequence: TGTGCCAGCAGTTACTCGACATGGAAAAACATTCAGTACTTC.

V is TRBV19 and J is TRBJ1-2, with 7 bases matching TRBD1. The CDR3 totals 18 residues. Germline assignment: CDR1 LNHDA and CDR2 SQIVND (reference sequence). V shed 3 bases and J 4 bases; nucleotides not matched to a gene: 17. This chain's CDR3 is CASSISLSGTALSYGYTF. The CDR3 nucleotides are TGTGCCAGTAGTATCTCTCTCTCCGGGACAGCTCTCTCCTATGGCTACACCTTC.

This clone came up once. V gene TRBV9 combines with J gene TRBJ2-3; 7 nucleotides align to TRBD1. Per the germline V gene, CDR1 is SGDLS and CDR2 is YYNGEE. V shed 4 bases, J shed 6 bases, and the junction held 8 bases outside the gene matches. The CDR3 sequence is 14 residues long. DNA for the CDR3: TGTGCCAGCAGCCACGACAGGGCAGGGGATACGCAGTATTTT. Translating gives CASSHDRAGDTQYF.

The chain uses TRBV5-6 and TRBJ1-4; a weak D match, TRBD1 (5 bases). Per germline, CDR1 SGHDT and CDR2 YYEEEE. V was trimmed by 4 bases and J by 10 bases, leaving 20 bases between them. CDR3 length equals 15 residues. The CDR3 protein is CASSHRGGTNAKLFF. CDR3 DNA sequence: TGTGCCAGCAGCCACCGGGGGGGGACGAACGCAAAACTGTTTTTT.

The chain links TRBV4-2 to TRBJ2-5, with 7 bases lining up with TRBD1. The CDR3 is made up of 14 amino acids. CDR1 and CDR2 from the germline V gene are LGHNA and YNFKEQ. V dropped 2 bases and J dropped 5; count of bases not matched to a gene: 5. The DNA of the CDR3 is TGTGCCAGCAGCCAACCCACAGGGGCCGAGACCCAGTACTTC. This encodes CASSQPTGAETQYF.

A remark on this clone: At one end, the junction sequence differs from germline, possibly due to a read error. This chain uses TRBV7-7 with TRBJ2-5, with a possible D match to TRBD2 (5 bases). Germline CDR1 SSHAT, CDR2 FNYEAQ (reference sequence). The CDR3 extends over 15 amino acids. Here the CDR3 DNA reads TGTGCTAGCAGCTTGCGGGCAGCAATTCAAGAGACCCAGTACTTC. This gives the protein CASSLRAAIQETQYF.

The chain's CDR3 is CASSPGPAGGPETQYF. CDR3 in DNA: TGTGCCAGCAGCCCCGGCCCGGCGGGGGGGCCAGAGACCCAGTACTTC. This chain uses TRBV9 with TRBJ2-5; 9 bases agree with TRBD2. The CDR3 covers 16 residues. Germline-derived CDR1 and CDR2 are SGDLS and YYNGEE. The J segment lost 4 bases and the V segment lost 4 bases, leaving 11 bases of the junction unmatched.

This chain joins TRBV4-2 and TRBJ2-7, with 7 nucleotides matching TRBD1. This CDR3 is 16 amino acids long. V dropped 0 bases and J dropped 7; count of bases not matched to a gene: 12. The germline gives CDR1 LGHNA, CDR2 YNFKEQ. The CDR3 here is CASSQEATGVLLEQYF. The CDR3 DNA reads TGTGCCAGCAGCCAAGAAGCAACAGGGGTTCTGTTAGAGCAGTACTTC.

The chain couples TRBV29-1 to TRBJ2-2; 7 bases line up with TRBD1. The CDR3 loop spans 13 amino acids. Losses at the gene ends were 3 bases for V and 6 bases for J; bases not matched to a gene: 4. Germline V lookup: CDR1 SQVTM, CDR2 ANQGSEA. CDR3 DNA: TGCAGCGTTGAGCCCGACAGGGCCGGGGAGCTGTTTTTT. Translated, it gives CSVEPDRAGELFF.

The genes are TRBV6-5 and TRBJ1-5; D is perhaps TRBD1 (5 bases). The CDR3 totals 15 residues. Per the germline V gene, CDR1 is MNHEY and CDR2 is SVGAGI. Deletions cut 6 bases from V and 7 bases from J, with 19 bases between. The CDR3 sequence: CASSIGALAGQPQHF. The CDR3, as DNA: TGTGCCAGCAGCATAGGGGCGCTCGCGGGGCAGCCCCAGCATTTT.

This clone appeared once. This chain links TRBV28 with TRBJ1-2; 7 nucleotides align to TRBD1. The CDR3 length is 14 residues. The germline CDR1 and CDR2 sequences are MDHEN and SYDVKM. The ends lost 5 bases at V and 7 bases at J; junction bases unmatched: 10. The CDR3 is CASSPDSTGIGYTF. DNA for the CDR3: TGTGCCAGCAGTCCCGACTCGACAGGGATTGGCTACACCTTC.

The rearrangement uses TRBV15 and TRBJ1-1, with unresolved D. V shed 5 bases and J shed 3 bases, with 13 bases lying between them. Looked up from germline, CDR1 is LNHNV and CDR2 is YYDKDF (reference sequence). The CDR3 spans 14 residues. The DNA for the CDR3 is TGTGCCACCAGCCCCCAGGTGGGCTACACTGAAGCTTTCTTT. It is translated as CATSPQVGYTEAFF.

A single count supports this clone. The chain uses TRBV7-2 and TRBJ2-2; 12 bases are shared with TRBD2. In germline, CDR1 is SGHTA, CDR2 FQGNSA. This CDR3 has 16 residues. The V segment lost 5 bases and the J segment 9 bases; nucleotides outside the gene matches: 10. CDR3 residues: CASSVSSGGVHRELFF. The DNA for the CDR3 is TGTGCCAGCAGCGTTTCTAGCGGGGGGGTACACCGGGAGCTGTTTTTT.

The rearrangement links TRBV5-1 to TRBJ2-2; 8 positions match TRBD2. The V segment lost 1 base and the J segment 5 bases; nucleotides outside the gene matches: 4. This CDR3 contains 15 residues. CDR1 is SGHRS and CDR2 is YFSETQ in the germline V gene. This CDR3 reads CASSLFAGGTGELFF. The CDR3, as DNA: TGCGCCAGCAGCTTGTTCGCGGGGGGAACCGGGGAGCTGTTTTTT.

This clone was observed at least ten times. The chain links TRBV18 to TRBJ2-7; perhaps TRBD1 as D (5 bases). This CDR3 has 14 residues. Germline V CDR1 and CDR2: KGHSH, LQKENI. The ends were cut back, 2 bases at V and 4 bases at J, with 12 bases in the middle. CDR3 sequence reads: CASSPAGIQYEQYF. The CDR3 DNA follows: TGTGCCAGCTCACCAGCAGGGATTCAGTACGAGCAGTACTTC.

This sequence joins TRBV4-1 and TRBJ2-1, with 9 bases matching TRBD1. Germline V gene sequence: CDR1 MGHRA, CDR2 YSYEKL. Unmatched junction bases numbered 4, after V lost 1 base and J lost 6 bases. The CDR3 has 15 residues. The CDR3 here is CASSQGTGEGNEQFF. The DNA of the CDR3 is TGCGCCAGCAGCCAAGGGACAGGGGAAGGCAATGAGCAGTTCTTC.

The rearrangement links TRBV7-8 to TRBJ1-4; 7 positions agree with TRBD1. V was clipped by 5 bases and J by 7 bases; unmatched bases: 7. Germline V gene data show CDR1 as SGHVS and CDR2 as FQNEAQ. The CDR3 runs 14 residues. CDR3 in amino acids: CASSPTGRGEKLFF. The CDR3 coding sequence is TGTGCCAGCAGCCCGACAGGGAGAGGTGAAAAACTGTTTTTT.